Detailed here is one T cell receptor beta chain. Looked up from germline, CDR1 is SEHNR and CDR2 is FQNEAQ (reference sequence). This CDR3 contains 16 residues. V was clipped by 5 bases and J by 5 bases; unmatched bases: 14. The data originate from a study of blood T cell repertoires in COVID-19. The overall study: Material from acute and convalescent COVID-19 was sourced from the United States, Italy and Spain.

In the original analysis: Researchers report that nucleated cell counts were estimated from reference gene primer amplification. Sequenced by immunoSEQ multiplex PCR; TCRdb stores in-frame clones only, minus some. For V, J and clone size, that table is used; D and trimming come from the DNA. The data contain about 240,000 clones, 75% to 90% of them singletons. The TCR sequence derives from a man aged 55 to 70 who had recovered from COVID-19. V is TRBV7-9 and J is TRBJ1-2, with TRBD1 matching over 7 bases. Sequenced input: peripheral blood. The CDR3 sequence is CASSKSEQGFGYGYTF. The CDR3 DNA reads TGTGCCAGCAGCAAGAGTGAACAGGGGTTTGGATATGGCTACACCTTC.